This entry lists 22 T cell receptor beta chains sequenced from one sample in a study of brain metastases from non-small cell lung cancer. Assay used: immunoSEQ multiplex PCR; TCRdb lists only in-frame clones, some missing. The top ten hold more than 9% of the sample, which has roughly 810 clones, about 85% seen once. Sequencing input: primary lung tumor tissue. These receptors were collected from a donor aged 40 or older with non-small cell lung cancer.

This clone was detected only a few times. The chain recombines TRBV5-6 with TRBJ1-1, with D uncertain. Trimming removed 1 base at V and 1 base at J, with 8 bases between. This CDR3 region has 14 residues. Germline CDR1 reads SGHDT; CDR2 reads YYEEEE. The CDR3 loop reads CASSLIDKNTEAFF. The CDR3 bases are TGTGCCAGCAGCTTGATAGACAAGAACACTGAAGCTTTCTTT. Filled out from reference TRBV5-6 and TRBJ1-1, the complete variable domain reads DAGVTQSPTHLIKTRGQQVTLRCSPKSGHDTVSWYQQALGQGPQFIFQYYEEEERQRGNFPDRFSGHQFPNYSSELNVNALLLGDSALYLCASSLIDKNTEAFFGQGTRLTVV.

DNA of the CDR3: TGTGCCAGCAGCTTGGGACAGGGGGGTTGGCGGGAGGGTTTCAATGAGCAGTTCTTC. Translation: CASSLGQGGWREGFNEQFF. V usage is TRBV5-5 and J usage is TRBJ2-1; D tentatively reads TRBD1 or TRBD2 (9 bases each). CDR1 SGHKS and CDR2 YYEKEE come from the germline V gene (reference sequence). Between the trimmed V and J ends, which lost 0 bases and 6 bases, there was a span of 25 bases. The CDR3 runs 19 residues.

The table lists this clone with a count of one. This chain joins TRBV18 and TRBJ2-5, with 12 bases that match TRBD1. The CDR3 consists of 15 residues. CDR1 is KGHSH and CDR2 is LQKENI in the germline V gene. Germline trimming cut 3 bases from V and 5 bases from J; bases unmatched to any gene: 4. CDR3 nucleotide sequence: TGTGCCAGCTCACCGGGACAGGGGGCCGGCGAGACCCAGTACTTC. Protein product: CASSPGQGAGETQYF.

V is TRBV3-1 (or the pseudogene TRBV3-2) and J is TRBJ2-2; D gene uncertain. This CDR3 has 15 residues. V lost 4 bases, J lost 0 bases, and 9 bases lay in between. Germline lookup yields CDR1 LGHDT and CDR2 YNNKEL (reference sequence). The CDR3 sequence is CASSPGSSNTGELFF. For the CDR3, the DNA is TGTGCCAGCAGCCCTGGGTCATCGAACACCGGGGAGCTGTTTTTT.

CDR3 nucleotide sequence: TGCGCCAGCAGCACATTTACGCAGTATTTT. Its translation is CASSTFTQYF. The chain recombines TRBV5-1 with TRBJ2-3, with D hard to call. The germline V gene encodes CDR1 SGHRS and CDR2 YFSETQ. The CDR3 contains 10 residues. V lost 4 bases and J lost 8, with 5 bases in between.

The chain recombines TRBV7-3 with TRBJ2-1; 9 bases map to TRBD2. The CDR3 is made up of 16 amino acids. The junction had 7 bases not matched to a gene; V was cut back by 1 base and J by 6 bases. The germline V gene encodes CDR1 SGHTA and CDR2 FQGTGA. CDR3 region: CASSLNPAGGRNEQFF. Written as DNA, the CDR3 is TGTGCCAGCAGCTTAAATCCCGCGGGAGGGCGCAATGAGCAGTTCTTC.

The V and J genes are TRBV4-1 and TRBJ1-1; D is possibly TRBD1 (5 bases). Per germline, CDR1 MGHRA and CDR2 YSYEKL. The V end was cut by 2 bases, the J end by 1 base, with 8 bases between. This CDR3 contains 14 residues. CDR3 amino acids: CASSQRTGNTEAFF. The DNA of the CDR3 is TGCGCCAGCAGCCAACGAACAGGGAACACTGAAGCTTTCTTT.

This clone has just a few counts. The rearrangement joins TRBV11-3 to TRBJ2-1; D is perhaps TRBD2 (6 bases). This CDR3 contains 15 residues. The V gene's germline CDR1 is SGHNT and CDR2 YENEEA. V lost 5 bases to trimming and J lost 4 bases, with 15 bases between them. In DNA form, the CDR3 reads TGTGCCAGCAGCCCATTTAGCGGAGGTTACAATGAGCAGTTCTTC. It specifies CASSPFSGGYNEQFF.

The chain employs TRBV14 and TRBJ1-2, with D unclear. V was clipped by 4 bases and J by 9 bases, with 18 bases between them. Germline V lookup: CDR1 SGHDN, CDR2 FVKESK. This CDR3 has 14 amino acids. CDR3 nucleotides: TGTGCCAGCAGCCCCTCCCCGGGTGCTAAGCGCTACACCTTC. It translates to CASSPSPGAKRYTF.

V usage is TRBV7-9 and J usage is TRBJ2-1; D is ambiguous. The V end lost 2 bases, the J end lost 5 bases, and 10 bases lay between the germline ends. The CDR3 length is 14 residues. Germline CDR1 reads SEHNR; CDR2 reads FQNEAQ (reference sequence). The CDR3 here is CASSLSMINNEQFF. In DNA form, the CDR3 reads TGTGCCAGCAGCTTATCAATGATCAACAATGAGCAGTTCTTC.

Concerning this clone: This sample also contains other DNA sequences that code for the same CDR3. This chain connects TRBV7-8 to TRBJ2-7, with 9 bases lining up with TRBD1. The CDR3 has 13 amino acids. With V trimmed by 5 bases and J by 2 bases, 1 base remained unmatched. The germline V gene has CDR1 SGHVS and CDR2 FQNEAQ. CDR3 DNA: TGTGCCAGCAGCGGGGACAGGGCCTACGAGCAGTACTTC. Translating it yields CASSGDRAYEQYF.

J is TRBJ2-7 and V is TRBV7-2; D is unclear. The CDR3 is 18 residues long. V shed 2 bases and J shed 2 bases, with 22 bases lying between them. Germline loops: CDR1 SGHTA, CDR2 FQGNSA. CDR3 sequence reads: CASSLKTGPPGYPYEQYF. The CDR3 nucleotides are TGTGCCAGCAGCTTAAAAACCGGGCCCCCAGGTTATCCCTACGAGCAGTACTTC.

Turning to this clone: Distinct nucleotide sequences in the sample also encode this CDR3. The rearrangement links TRBV5-6 to TRBJ1-5; 7 bases agree with TRBD1. J lost 1 base, V lost 5 bases, and 9 bases had no gene match. The V gene's germline CDR1 is SGHDT and CDR2 YYEEEE. The CDR3 totals 16 residues. The CDR3 spells CASSSEQGRSNQPQHF. CDR3 nucleotides: TGTGCCAGCAGTTCGGAACAGGGGCGGAGCAATCAGCCCCAGCATTTT.

The V and J genes are TRBV6-1 and TRBJ2-3, with a tentative D call TRBD2 (5 bases). Germline V CDR1 and CDR2: MNHNS, SASEGT. Trimming removed 4 bases at V and 1 base at J, with 15 bases between. The CDR3 consists of 16 residues. The CDR3 DNA reads as TGTGCCAGCAGTGGAAGTATTGGAGGTGGCACAGATACGCAGTATTTT. This encodes CASSGSIGGGTDTQYF.

CDR3 amino acids: CASSRGGSTSGNTIYF. The CDR3 DNA sequence: TGCGCCAGCAGCCGAGGGGGCTCGACCTCTGGAAACACCATATATTTT. The chain uses TRBV4-1 and TRBJ1-3; 7 bases align to TRBD1. Trimming cost V 4 bases and J 0 bases; bases outside gene matches: 6. Germline lookup yields CDR1 MGHRA and CDR2 YSYEKL. This CDR3 is 16 amino acids long.

This clone was observed a single time. The junction shows a germline mismatch at one end, possibly a read error. The sample carries other DNA sequences with the same CDR3. This sequence joins TRBV11-3 and TRBJ1-3; D possibly corresponds to TRBD1 (5 bases). The CDR3 length is 17 residues. CDR1 SGHNT and CDR2 YENEEA come from the germline V gene. CDR3 sequence: CASSLDPGRVSGNTIYF. The CDR3 bases are TGTGCTAGCAGCTTAGATCCGGGACGAGTCTCTGGAAACACCATATATTTT. The full variable domain, completed using reference TRBV11-3 and TRBJ1-3, is EAGVVQSPRYKIIEKKQPVAFWCNPISGHNTLYWYLQNLGQGPELLIRYENEEAVDDSQLPKDRFSAERLKGVDSTLKIQPAELGDSAVYLCASSLDPGRVSGNTIYFGEGSWLTVV.

The chain combines TRBV18 with TRBJ2-6; 7 bases are shared with TRBD1. Germline V gene sequence: CDR1 KGHSH, CDR2 LQKENI. After removal of 1 base from V and 2 bases from J, the junction contained 2 bases not matched to a gene. CDR3 length equals 16 residues. The CDR3, as DNA: TGTGCCAGCTCACCACAGGGGGCGGCTGGGGCCAACGTCCTGACTTTC. It translates to CASSPQGAAGANVLTF.

The chain links TRBV7-9 to TRBJ2-1, with 9 nucleotides matching TRBD2. This CDR3 spans 16 amino acids. V lost 3 bases and J lost 1; bases outside the gene matches: 4. CDR1 and CDR2 from the germline V gene are SEHNR and FQNEAQ (reference sequence). The CDR3 region has the DNA TGTGCCAGCAGCTTGCGGGAGGGCCGTTCCTACAATGAGCAGTTCTTC. This codes for CASSLREGRSYNEQFF. The variable domain in full, completed from reference TRBV7-9 and TRBJ2-1, reads DTGVSQNPRHKITKRGQNVTFRCDPISEHNRLYWYRQTLGQGPEFLTYFQNEAQLEKSRLLSDRFSAERPKGSFSTLEIQRTEQGDSAMYLCASSLREGRSYNEQFFGPGTRLTVL.

The chain uses TRBV30 and TRBJ1-5; D perhaps matches TRBD1 (5 bases). The V gene lost 5 bases and the J gene lost 4 bases, with 18 bases spanning the gap. Germline CDR1 and CDR2: GTSNPN and SVGIG (reference sequence). This CDR3 region has 15 residues. The CDR3 DNA reads as TGTGCCTGGGACATAGCGGGCCGGGGGAATCAGCCCCAGCATTTT. As protein: CAWDIAGRGNQPQHF.

This clone turned up a few times. The chain combines TRBV24-1 with TRBJ1-2; D is uncertain. Germline values: CDR1 KGHDR, CDR2 SFDVKD. V lost 5 bases to trimming and J lost 5 bases, with 11 bases between them. The CDR3 spans 13 residues. CDR3 protein: CATSGTGSYGYTF. The CDR3 region has the DNA TGTGCCACCAGTGGGACGGGAAGTTATGGCTACACCTTC.

This clone was seen a few times. The V call is TRBV12-3 or TRBV12-4, the J call TRBJ2-5; no definite D call. Between the trimmed V and J ends, which lost 3 bases and 2 bases, there was a span of 4 bases. This CDR3 comprises 12 residues. The CDR3 DNA reads TGTGCCAGCAGTTTCGGGCAAGAGACCCAGTACTTC. Its translation is CASSFGQETQYF.

The V and J genes are TRBV12-3 or TRBV12-4 and TRBJ1-5, with D perhaps TRBD1 (5 bases). V was pared by 3 bases and J by 6 bases, with 6 bases between. The CDR3 has 12 residues. The DNA for the CDR3 is TGTGCCAGCAGTTTGGGGACTCAGCCCCAGCATTTT. Residues: CASSLGTQPQHF.